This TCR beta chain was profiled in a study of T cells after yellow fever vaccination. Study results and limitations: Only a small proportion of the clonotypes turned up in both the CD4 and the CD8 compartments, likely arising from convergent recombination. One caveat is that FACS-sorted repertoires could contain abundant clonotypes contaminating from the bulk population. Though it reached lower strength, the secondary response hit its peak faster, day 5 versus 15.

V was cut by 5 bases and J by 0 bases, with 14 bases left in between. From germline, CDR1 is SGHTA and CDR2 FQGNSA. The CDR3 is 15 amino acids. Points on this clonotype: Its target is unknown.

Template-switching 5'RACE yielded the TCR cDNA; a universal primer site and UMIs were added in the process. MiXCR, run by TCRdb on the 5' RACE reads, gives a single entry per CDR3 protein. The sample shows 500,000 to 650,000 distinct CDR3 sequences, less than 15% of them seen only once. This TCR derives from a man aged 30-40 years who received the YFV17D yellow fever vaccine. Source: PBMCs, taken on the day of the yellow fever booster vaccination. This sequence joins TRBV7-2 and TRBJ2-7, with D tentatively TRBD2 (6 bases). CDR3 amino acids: CASSQTRGASYEQYF. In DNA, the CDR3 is TGTGCCAGCAGCCAAACCCGCGGGGCCTCCTACGAGCAGTACTTC.